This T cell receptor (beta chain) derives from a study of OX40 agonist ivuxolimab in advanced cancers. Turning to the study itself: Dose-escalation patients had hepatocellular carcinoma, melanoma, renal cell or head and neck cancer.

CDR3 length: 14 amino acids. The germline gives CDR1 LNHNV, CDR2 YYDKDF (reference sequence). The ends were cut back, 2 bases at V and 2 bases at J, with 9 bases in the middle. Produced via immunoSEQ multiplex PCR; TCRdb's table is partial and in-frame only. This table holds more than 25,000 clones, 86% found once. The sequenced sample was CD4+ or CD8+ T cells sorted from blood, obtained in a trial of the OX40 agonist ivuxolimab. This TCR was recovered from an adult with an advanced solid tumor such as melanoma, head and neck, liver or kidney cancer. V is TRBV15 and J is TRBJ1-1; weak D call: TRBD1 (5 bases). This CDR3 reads CATSRNRDNTEAFF. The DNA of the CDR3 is TGTGCCACCAGCAGAAACCGGGACAACACTGAAGCTTTCTTT.